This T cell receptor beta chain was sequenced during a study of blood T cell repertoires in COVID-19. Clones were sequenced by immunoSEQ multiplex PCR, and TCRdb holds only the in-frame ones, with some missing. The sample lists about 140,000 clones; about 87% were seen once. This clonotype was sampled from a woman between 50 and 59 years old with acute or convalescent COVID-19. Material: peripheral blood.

The CDR3 DNA is TGTGCCAGCAGTCTTCCGGGACTGGGCACAGATACGCAGTATTTT. The encoded protein is CASSLPGLGTDTQYF. The J gene is TRBJ2-3, the V gene TRBV5-8; possibly TRBD2 for D (6 bases). This CDR3 is built from 15 residues. CDR1 is SGHTS, CDR2 YDEGEE, per germline. The V end was cut by 5 bases, the J end by 1 base, with 14 bases between.